Listed here are 26 T cell receptor beta chains from one sample, sequenced in a study of shared clonotypes between healthy human individuals (dated by TCRdb to 2018 to 2021). Library method: the immunoSEQ multiplex PCR assay. As stored in TCRdb, this immuneACCESS dataset retains in-frame rearrangements with V and J assigned. A fraction of the clones does not appear; measured against another copy, unresolved V genes explain less than half of the discrepancy, and the remainder lacks a known reason. This sample is represented by approximately 480,000 clones; about 75% of them were singletons. The ten biggest clones cover around 13% of the sample. The specimen was PBMCs. The receptors were gathered from a woman aged 40 to 49 in good health. Some clones in this sample may be carry-over from other donors' samples.

The J gene is TRBJ1-4, the V gene TRBV28, with 7 bases lining up with TRBD1. The V and J ends lost 3 bases and 7 bases, in that order; junction bases with no gene match: 8. This CDR3 is 15 amino acids long. Germline V gene lookup returns CDR1 MDHEN and CDR2 SYDVKM. CDR3 residues: CASSFPTGDFEKLFF. The CDR3 bases are TGTGCCAGCAGTTTCCCCACAGGGGATTTTGAAAAACTGTTTTTT.

The V gene is TRBV10-3, the J gene TRBJ2-5; the D call may be TRBD1 or TRBD2 (6 bases each). Trimming took off 1 base at V and 5 bases at J, with 14 bases between the two ends. Germline CDR1 reads ENHRY; CDR2 reads SYGVKD. This CDR3 is 15 amino acids long. The CDR3: CAISEWGASGETQYF. Here the CDR3 DNA reads TGTGCCATCAGTGAGTGGGGGGCGTCCGGGGAGACCCAGTACTTC.

The rearrangement joins TRBV5-1 to TRBJ2-7, with TRBD1 identical over 7 bases. Per germline, CDR1 SGHRS and CDR2 YFSETQ. The CDR3 has 14 residues. Unmatched junction bases numbered 7, after V lost 4 bases and J lost 3 bases. CDR3 coding DNA: TGCGCCAGCAGCGAACAGGGGCGAGGCTACGAGCAGTACTTC. This codes for CASSEQGRGYEQYF.

The rearrangement uses TRBV18 and TRBJ2-3; TRBD1 matches at 8 bases. Unmatched junction bases numbered 10, after V lost 1 base and J lost 4 bases. This CDR3 contains 17 residues. Looked up from germline, CDR1 is KGHSH and CDR2 is LQKENI. CDR3 nucleotide sequence: TGTGCCAGCTCACCACAGGGTGGCGGGACAGGCGCAGATACGCAGTATTTT. Protein product: CASSPQGGGTGADTQYF.

The chain joins TRBV19 to TRBJ2-1; D gene unclear. Germline V gives CDR1 LNHDA, CDR2 SQIVND (reference sequence). V was pared by 2 bases and J by 3 bases, with 8 bases between. This CDR3 has 14 residues. CDR3 coding DNA: TGTGCCAGTAGTATACGTGACCTCTACAATGAGCAGTTCTTC. It specifies CASSIRDLYNEQFF.

This chain connects TRBV2 to TRBJ2-7; D not certain. Germline V gene lookup returns CDR1 SNHLY and CDR2 FYNNEI. V lost 0 bases and J lost 5, with 14 bases in between. The CDR3 runs 15 residues. CDR3 nucleotide sequence: TGTGCCAGCAGTGAAGCTGGGCGGAGCAAAGACGAGCAGTACTTC. It yields the protein CASSEAGRSKDEQYF.

At least ten counts were recorded for this clone. This chain joins TRBV15 and TRBJ2-4, with no clear D. The germline V and J ends were trimmed by 1 base and 0 bases, with 28 bases remaining between them. Germline loops: CDR1 LNHNV, CDR2 YYDKDF (reference sequence). CDR3 size: 22 residues. The CDR3 here is CATSRALPIVIDRSVAKNIQYF. In DNA form, the CDR3 reads TGTGCCACCAGCAGAGCACTTCCGATTGTGATCGACCGGAGTGTAGCCAAAAACATTCAGTACTTC.

The genes are TRBV11-2 and TRBJ2-3; tentative D call: TRBD2 (5 bases). Germline CDR1 is SGHAT and CDR2 is FQNNGV. With 0 bases removed from V and 4 bases from J, the gap between germline ends came to 11 bases. This CDR3 spans 15 amino acids. This CDR3 reads CASSLEFLAADTQYF. As DNA, the CDR3 is TGTGCCAGCAGCTTAGAGTTCCTAGCCGCAGATACGCAGTATTTT.

The chain is built from TRBV18 and TRBJ2-2, with 9 bases fitting TRBD1. Germline assignment: CDR1 KGHSH and CDR2 LQKENI. The CDR3 is 16 amino acids. The V segment lost 3 bases and the J segment 3 bases; nucleotides outside the gene matches: 5. The CDR3 region is CASSPYRGPDTGELFF. Written as DNA, the CDR3 is TGTGCCAGCTCACCGTACAGGGGGCCGGACACCGGGGAGCTGTTTTTT.

CDR3 amino acids: CASSDQPIDLSGNEQFF. The CDR3 coding sequence is TGTGCCAGCAGTGACCAGCCTATCGACCTTAGCGGCAATGAGCAGTTCTTC. This chain uses TRBV2 with TRBJ2-1, with D possibly being TRBD2 (6 bases). Per germline, CDR1 SNHLY and CDR2 FYNNEI. The V end was cut by 3 bases, the J end by 6 bases, with 21 bases between. The CDR3 spans 17 residues. The full variable domain, its missing parts supplied by reference TRBV2 and TRBJ2-1, is EPEVTQTPSHQVTQMGQEVILRCVPISNHLYFYWYRQILGQKVEFLVSFYNNEISEKSEIFDDQFSVERPDGSNFTLKIRSTKLEDSAMYFCASSDQPIDLSGNEQFFGPGTRLTVL.

This chain uses TRBV15 with TRBJ1-3; TRBD1 matches at 7 bases. V gave up 2 bases and J gave up 5 bases; unmatched junction bases: 6. Germline V gene sequence: CDR1 LNHNV, CDR2 YYDKDF (reference sequence). CDR3 length: 15 residues. As DNA, the CDR3 is TGTGCCACCAGCAGACCTGGACAGGAGCGAAACACCATATATTTT. The encoded protein is CATSRPGQERNTIYF. Variable domain in full (rest from reference TRBV15 and TRBJ1-3): DAMVIQNPRYQVTQFGKPVTLSCSQTLNHNVMYWYQQKSSQAPKLLFHYYDKDFNNEADTPDNFQSRRPNTSFCFLDIRSPGLGDTAMYLCATSRPGQERNTIYFGEGSWLTVV.

The genes are TRBV5-4 and TRBJ1-2; D is possibly TRBD1 (5 bases). The CDR3 covers 13 residues. Germline lookup yields CDR1 SGHNT and CDR2 YYREEE (reference sequence). Trimming removed 4 bases at V and 1 base at J, with 8 bases between. CDR3 nucleotides: TGTGCCAGCAGCAGGGGATTTAACTATGGCTACACCTTC. Its translation is CASSRGFNYGYTF.

The V and J genes are TRBV6-5 and TRBJ1-1, with D maybe TRBD1 (6 bases). From germline, CDR1 is MNHEY and CDR2 SVGAGI. V lost 8 bases and J 7 bases, leaving 14 bases between the germline ends. The CDR3 runs 12 residues. Here the CDR3 reads CASAEGGGEAFF. In DNA form, the CDR3 reads TGTGCCAGCGCAGAGGGGGGGGGTGAAGCTTTCTTT.

The chain links TRBV7-3 to TRBJ1-1, with 7 bases fitting TRBD1. The germline V gene has CDR1 SGHTA and CDR2 FQGTGA. CDR3 size: 12 residues. V dropped 5 bases and J dropped 7; count of bases not matched to a gene: 4. In nucleotides, the CDR3 is TGTGCCAGCAGCCCCGACAGGGTTGAAGCTTTCTTT. Amino acids: CASSPDRVEAFF.

This rearrangement joins TRBV7-2 to TRBJ2-7; TRBD2 aligns across 11 bases. This CDR3 spans 15 amino acids. V lost 5 bases to trimming and J lost 7 bases; unmatched junction nucleotides: 10. Germline CDR1 is SGHTA and CDR2 is FQGNSA. The DNA for the CDR3 is TGTGCCAGCAGCGTTTTTAGCGGGAGGGCAGGGGAGCAGTACTTC. This sequence encodes CASSVFSGRAGEQYF. The variable domain in full, completed from reference TRBV7-2 and TRBJ2-7, reads GAGVSQSPSNKVTEKGKDVELRCDPISGHTALYWYRQSLGQGLEFLIYFQGNSAPDKSGLPSDRFSAERTGGSVSTLTIQRTQQEDSAVYLCASSVFSGRAGEQYFGPGTRLTVT.

Remarks on this clone: Other DNA sequences in the sample encode the same CDR3. The J gene is TRBJ2-7, the V gene TRBV28; D gene unclear. V was trimmed by 4 bases and J by 2 bases, leaving 9 bases between them. The CDR3 consists of 13 residues. Germline assignment: CDR1 MDHEN and CDR2 SYDVKM. The chain's CDR3 is CASSSPTPYEQYF. For the CDR3, the DNA is TGTGCCAGCAGTTCCCCTACCCCCTACGAGCAGTACTTC.

The chain employs TRBV29-1 and TRBJ2-2, with D unclear. This CDR3 is 15 amino acids long. The germline CDR1 and CDR2 sequences are SQVTM and ANQGSEA. The V end was cut by 5 bases, the J end by 4 bases, with 17 bases between. The CDR3 nucleotides are TGCAGCGTTAGAGAGACTGCCGTCAGCACCGGGGAGCTGTTTTTT. This codes for CSVRETAVSTGELFF.

The chain has TRBV7-9 and TRBJ2-5, with a possible D match to TRBD2 (6 bases). V was cut by 9 bases and J by 2 bases, with 19 bases left in between. In germline, CDR1 is SEHNR, CDR2 FQNEAQ (reference sequence). The CDR3 consists of 15 residues. Written as DNA, the CDR3 is TGTGCCAGTATTGCTGGGGCTAGCGCACAAGAGACCCAGTACTTC. This encodes CASIAGASAQETQYF.

This clone was detected only once. V gene TRBV5-1 combines with J gene TRBJ2-1; D not resolved. CDR1 SGHRS and CDR2 YFSETQ come from the germline V gene. The CDR3 extends over 13 amino acids. Trimming shortened V by 3 bases and J by 5 bases, and 9 bases separated the two germline ends. The CDR3 spells CASSWTRNNEQFF. The CDR3 bases are TGCGCCAGCAGCTGGACGAGAAACAATGAGCAGTTCTTC.

The chain carries TRBV6-4 and TRBJ2-3; 7 nucleotides agree with TRBD1. Per germline, CDR1 MRHNA and CDR2 SNTAGT. The CDR3 runs 14 residues. The V segment lost 3 bases and the J segment 2 bases; nucleotides outside the gene matches: 2. As DNA, the CDR3 is TGTGCCAGCAGTGAGGGACAGCCCACAGATACGCAGTATTTT. Translated, it gives CASSEGQPTDTQYF.

This clone was counted only a few times. V usage is TRBV7-2 and J usage is TRBJ2-3, with D hard to call. Germline CDR1 SGHTA, CDR2 FQGNSA. V was shortened by 1 base and J by 3 bases, with 14 bases between the two germline ends. This CDR3 contains 16 residues. CDR3 protein: CASSLVEASLTDTQYF. The DNA of the CDR3 is TGTGCCAGCAGCTTAGTTGAGGCTAGTTTAACAGATACGCAGTATTTT.

The CDR3 is CASSQTDTQYF. In DNA, the CDR3 is TGTGCCAGCAGCCAGACAGATACGCAGTATTTT. The genes are TRBV7-9 and TRBJ2-3, with D uncertain. The V end was cut by 5 bases, the J end by 3 bases, with 3 bases between. Germline lookup yields CDR1 SEHNR and CDR2 FQNEAQ (reference sequence). The CDR3 extends over 11 amino acids.

This clone was picked up a small number of times. The V call is TRBV18, the J call TRBJ2-2, with D maybe TRBD1 (6 bases). This CDR3 has 15 amino acids. Per the germline V gene, CDR1 is KGHSH and CDR2 is LQKENI. V was cut by 2 bases and J by 6 bases, with 13 bases left in between. CDR3 sequence: CASSPRQVIPGELFF. CDR3 sequence (DNA): TGTGCCAGCTCACCAAGACAGGTCATCCCCGGGGAGCTGTTTTTT.

CDR3 in amino acids: CSVTTRTYEQYF. CDR3 DNA: TGCAGCGTTACGACCAGAACCTACGAGCAGTACTTC. The chain has TRBV29-1 and TRBJ2-7; D gene unclear. Looked up from germline, CDR1 is SQVTM and CDR2 is ANQGSEA. With 5 bases removed from V and 2 bases from J, the gap between germline ends came to 10 bases. CDR3 length equals 12 residues.

This clone was found a few times. The chain recombines TRBV19 with TRBJ1-3; D is uncertain. This CDR3 has 13 amino acids. V lost 5 bases and J 0 bases, leaving 5 bases between the germline ends. The germline V gene has CDR1 LNHDA and CDR2 SQIVND (reference sequence). The CDR3 DNA sequence: TGTGCCAGTAGTCCGATCTCTGGAAACACCATATATTTT. As protein: CASSPISGNTIYF.

The rearrangement joins TRBV2 to TRBJ1-4; 9 nucleotides line up with TRBD1. The CDR3 runs 15 residues. The V segment lost 6 bases and the J segment 5 bases; nucleotides outside the gene matches: 7. CDR1 is SNHLY, CDR2 FYNNEI, per germline. CDR3 nucleotides: TGTGCCAGCAGCCAGGGGACAGGGATAAATGAAAAACTGTTTTTT. This translates into CASSQGTGINEKLFF.